This T cell receptor beta chain was observed in a study of blood T cell repertoires in COVID-19. Study information: Researchers got acute and convalescent COVID-19 samples from the United States, Italy and Spain. PBMCs, B-cell-depleted T cells, or T cells were the source of the cDNA or gDNA that made up the material.

In the original analysis: Estimation of nucleated cell counts relied on the amplification of reference gene primers. Using immunoSEQ multiplex PCR, the repertoire was profiled, and TCRdb retains in-frame clones only, with some absent. V and J calls and clone size are as listed in that table; D and trimming were resolved from the DNA. This table has 140,000 to 150,000 clones, about four fifths appearing once. Per germline, CDR1 LGHDT and CDR2 YNNKEL (reference sequence). V was trimmed by 4 bases and J by 0 bases, leaving 21 bases between them. The CDR3 contains 18 residues. The sample was peripheral blood. This TCR came from a human donor with acute or convalescent COVID-19. The donor label of this sample is uncertain. The rearrangement links TRBV3-1 (or the pseudogene TRBV3-2) to TRBJ1-1; TRBD1 might be the D (5 bases). The CDR3 DNA is TGTGCCAGCAGCCCTCCCGCCTTAGGGGCAATAATGAACACTGAAGCTTTCTTT. Its translation: CASSPPALGAIMNTEAFF.